A selection of T cell receptor beta chains follows, all from one sample in a study of blood T cell repertoires in COVID-19. Data came from immunoSEQ multiplex PCR; TCRdb stores just in-frame clones and leaves some out. Among 110,000 or so clones listed, roughly 76% were seen once. The specimen sequenced was peripheral blood. All receptors come from an older woman with acute or convalescent COVID-19. Both conserved end residues are part of each CDR3. Each record gives: J gene, D gene, clone size, V gene, CDR3 DNA, CDR3 protein. A D gene is named only where the DNA matches it firmly. For some rows the clone size is stated as once, few or many, or as a class when expanded; others skip it.

j_gene: TRBJ2-1
d_gene: -
abundance: -
v_gene: TRBV13
CDR3nt: TGTGCCAGCAGCTTAGCCCCAGGGAATAATGAGCAGTTCTTC
CDR3aa: CASSLAPGNNEQFF

j_gene: TRBJ1-2
d_gene: TRBD1
abundance: -
v_gene: TRBV7-9
CDR3nt: TGTGCCAGCAGCTTAGCTGTCGGGACAGATGGCTACACCTTC
CDR3aa: CASSLAVGTDGYTF

j_gene: TRBJ1-5
d_gene: -
abundance: -
v_gene: TRBV5-1
CDR3nt: TGCGCCAGCAGCCTTAATCCGAGCGACAATCAGCCCCAGCATTTT
CDR3aa: CASSLNPSDNQPQHF

j_gene: TRBJ1-4
d_gene: TRBD1
abundance: -
v_gene: TRBV4-2
CDR3nt: TGTGCCAGCAGCCAGACAGGGCCTAATGAAAAACTGTTTTTT
CDR3aa: CASSQTGPNEKLFF

j_gene: TRBJ1-5
d_gene: -
abundance: few
v_gene: TRBV5-4
CDR3nt: TGTGCCAGCAGCTTGAAGGTGTGGGCTTGGGGGCAGTGCAATCAGCCCCAGCATTTT
CDR3aa: CASSLKVWAWGQCNQPQHF

j_gene: TRBJ2-7
d_gene: -
abundance: -
v_gene: TRBV21-1
CDR3nt: TGTGCCAGCCCGTGTAACGGGACAGCTTGCGACGAGCAGTACTTC
CDR3aa: CASPCNGTACDEQYF

j_gene: TRBJ1-6
d_gene: -
abundance: -
v_gene: TRBV3-1/TRBV3-2
CDR3nt: TGTGCCAGCAGCCAGTCGGGGTTGAATTCACCCCTCCACTTT
CDR3aa: CASSQSGLNSPLHF

j_gene: TRBJ1-1
d_gene: TRBD1
abundance: -
v_gene: TRBV18
CDR3nt: TGTGCCAGCTCCCTGGACAGGGGCGGTACTGAAGCTTTCTTT
CDR3aa: CASSLDRGGTEAFF

j_gene: TRBJ2-7
d_gene: -
abundance: -
v_gene: TRBV9
CDR3nt: TGTGCCAGCAGCGTAGGAGTCTCCAGGTACGAGCAGTACTTC
CDR3aa: CASSVGVSRYEQYF

j_gene: TRBJ2-2
d_gene: -
abundance: -
v_gene: TRBV11-2
CDR3nt: TGTGCCAGCAGCTTAGATCTCGGGGAGAACACCGGGGAGCTGTTTTTT
CDR3aa: CASSLDLGENTGELFF

j_gene: TRBJ1-6
d_gene: -
abundance: -
v_gene: TRBV18
CDR3nt: TGTGCCAGCTCACCAGGGGGGATTTCACCCCTCCACTTT
CDR3aa: CASSPGGISPLHF

j_gene: TRBJ1-2
d_gene: -
abundance: -
v_gene: TRBV3-1/TRBV3-2
CDR3nt: TGTGCCAGCAGCCAGGCTGTTCCGTCTAACTATGGCTACACCTTC
CDR3aa: CASSQAVPSNYGYTF

j_gene: TRBJ1-1
d_gene: -
abundance: -
v_gene: TRBV3-1/TRBV3-2
CDR3nt: TGTGCCAGCAGCCAAGATGGGAGTTGGGGGGCTGAAGCTTTCTTT
CDR3aa: CASSQDGSWGAEAFF

j_gene: TRBJ2-1
d_gene: -
abundance: -
v_gene: TRBV7-9
CDR3nt: TGTGCCAGCAGCCCCGAAAGCTCAAAAACTCTCAATGAGCAGTTCTTC
CDR3aa: CASSPESSKTLNEQFF

j_gene: TRBJ1-4
d_gene: -
abundance: -
v_gene: TRBV4-3
CDR3nt: TGCGCCAGCAGCCAAGAGACGGGTCTCATTAGTGAAAAACTGTTTTTT
CDR3aa: CASSQETGLISEKLFF

j_gene: TRBJ2-4
d_gene: -
abundance: -
v_gene: TRBV7-9
CDR3nt: TGTGCCAGCAGCTTATATCAGGAACTAGCCAAAAACATTCAGTACTTC
CDR3aa: CASSLYQELAKNIQYF

j_gene: TRBJ1-5
d_gene: TRBD1
abundance: few
v_gene: TRBV18
CDR3nt: TGTGCCAGCTCCCCGACCCACAGGGGGCTTAGCAATCAGCCCCAGCATTTT
CDR3aa: CASSPTHRGLSNQPQHF

j_gene: TRBJ1-2
d_gene: TRBD1
abundance: -
v_gene: TRBV5-6
CDR3nt: TGTGCCAGCAGCTTGGCCGGGACAGGGATCTATGGCTACACCTTC
CDR3aa: CASSLAGTGIYGYTF

j_gene: TRBJ1-1
d_gene: -
abundance: -
v_gene: TRBV15
CDR3nt: TGTGCCACCGAACAAAAGAAGAACACTGAAGCTTTCTTT
CDR3aa: CATEQKKNTEAFF

j_gene: TRBJ2-4
d_gene: TRBD1
abundance: -
v_gene: TRBV9
CDR3nt: TGTGCCAGCAGCGCTGACGACAGGGGTGACATTCAGTACTTC
CDR3aa: CASSADDRGDIQYF

j_gene: TRBJ1-4
d_gene: TRBD1
abundance: -
v_gene: TRBV30
CDR3nt: TGTGCCTGGAGTCTAACCGGGACAGGGACGAGTGGAAAACTGTTTTTT
CDR3aa: CAWSLTGTGTSGKLFF

j_gene: TRBJ1-1
d_gene: -
abundance: -
v_gene: TRBV15
CDR3nt: TGTGCCACCAGCAAAGACAGGATCCTGAACACTGAAGCTTTCTTT
CDR3aa: CATSKDRILNTEAFF

j_gene: TRBJ2-1
d_gene: -
abundance: -
v_gene: TRBV19
CDR3nt: TGTGCCAGTAGTATAGACAGGGTAGCGCAGTTCTTC
CDR3aa: CASSIDRVAQFF

j_gene: TRBJ2-1
d_gene: TRBD1
abundance: -
v_gene: TRBV6-5
CDR3nt: TGTGCCAGCAAACCGGGACAGGGAAAAAATGAGCAGTTCTTC
CDR3aa: CASKPGQGKNEQFF

j_gene: TRBJ2-2
d_gene: -
abundance: -
v_gene: TRBV9
CDR3nt: TGTGCCAGCAGCGTGCCCTCCGGGGCCGGGGAGCTGTTTTTT
CDR3aa: CASSVPSGAGELFF

j_gene: TRBJ1-4
d_gene: -
abundance: -
v_gene: TRBV5-1
CDR3nt: TGCGCCAGCAGCCCACAGGGAGGGGATGAAAAACTGTTTTTT
CDR3aa: CASSPQGGDEKLFF

j_gene: TRBJ1-2
d_gene: -
abundance: -
v_gene: TRBV10-2
CDR3nt: TGCGCCAGCAGTGACACAGCAAACTATGGCTACACCTTC
CDR3aa: CASSDTANYGYTF